This paragraph reports one TCR beta chain. This specimen comes from a study of blood T cell repertoires in COVID-19. Across the study: Researchers got acute and convalescent COVID-19 samples from the United States, Italy and Spain. The cDNA or gDNA used as material had been derived from T cells, B-cell-depleted T cells, or PBMCs.

Sequenced by immunoSEQ multiplex PCR; TCRdb stores in-frame clones only, minus some. The table shows around 210,000 clones, with around four fifths occurring only once. Seattle's cohort entered during active infection and was followed longitudinally. This clonotype was sampled from a man in his sixties with COVID-19, enrolled during active disease. Sequenced sample: peripheral blood.

CDR3 protein: CASKGRAGTEAFF. In nucleotides, the CDR3 is TGTGCCAGTAAAGGCCGGGCGGGCACTGAAGCTTTCTTT. The chain couples TRBV19 to TRBJ1-1; D gene unclear. The CDR3 is 13 residues long. Trimming left V 7 bases short and J 4 bases short, with 13 bases between. In germline, CDR1 is LNHDA, CDR2 SQIVND (reference sequence).